This passage covers 10 T cell receptor beta chains from one sample sequenced in a study of blood T cell repertoires in COVID-19. Profiled with immunoSEQ multiplex PCR; TCRdb holds only in-frame clones, not every one. The sample yields 200,000 to 300,000 clones, 85% to 90% seen once. The material sequenced was peripheral blood. The origin of the receptors is a woman aged 60-75 years with COVID-19, enrolled during active disease.

Notes on this clone: Sequence at one end of the junction differs from germline and may be a read error. The J gene is TRBJ2-7, the V gene TRBV5-1; maybe TRBD1 (5 bases). The CDR3 sequence is 15 residues long. Germline V gene data show CDR1 as SGHRS and CDR2 as YFSETQ. The CDR3 DNA sequence: TGCGCCAGCAGCCTCGACAGCCCGAGCGCCTACGAGCAGTGCTTC. It encodes CASSLDSPSAYEQCF.

V and J are TRBV30 and TRBJ2-4; D is unresolved. Germline V gene data show CDR1 as GTSNPN and CDR2 as SVGIG (reference sequence). The CDR3 has 13 amino acids. Trimming left V 2 bases short and J 0 bases short, with 5 bases between. The CDR3 nucleotides read TGTGCCTGGAGTAGCCTAGCCAAAAACATTCAGTACTTC. This codes for CAWSSLAKNIQYF.

The CDR3 sequence is CAISERVSNQPQHF. The CDR3 coding sequence is TGTGCCATCAGTGAACGAGTAAGCAATCAGCCCCAGCATTTT. The gene calls are TRBV10-3 and TRBJ1-5; no firm D call. Trimming left V 3 bases short and J 1 base short, with 7 bases between. In germline, CDR1 is ENHRY, CDR2 SYGVKD. The CDR3 sequence is 14 residues long.

The chain has TRBV9 and TRBJ2-7, with no clear D. Germline CDR1 SGDLS, CDR2 YYNGEE. Deletions cut 0 bases from V and 0 bases from J, with 10 bases between. The CDR3 is made up of 15 amino acids. The CDR3 here is CASSVGGSRSYEQYF. The CDR3 DNA reads as TGTGCCAGCAGCGTAGGTGGTAGCCGCTCCTACGAGCAGTACTTC.

The chain carries TRBV28 and TRBJ1-3; perhaps TRBD1 as D (5 bases). There are 14 residues in the CDR3. Trimming shortened V by 11 bases and J by 0 bases, and 14 bases separated the two germline ends. Germline CDR1 and CDR2: MDHEN and SYDVKM. Here the CDR3 reads CAGHRSGSGNTIYF. DNA of the CDR3: TGTGCCGGCCACAGGTCTGGCTCTGGAAACACCATATATTTT.

The CDR3 sequence is CASSSTPGRTQYF. The CDR3 nucleotides are TGTGCCAGCAGCTCCACCCCCGGTAGGACCCAGTACTTC. V gene TRBV7-3 combines with J gene TRBJ2-5; D gene ambiguous. V was pared by 4 bases and J by 7 bases, with 13 bases between. The CDR3 length is 13 residues. Germline V gene lookup returns CDR1 SGHTA and CDR2 FQGTGA.

The chain employs TRBV6-5 and TRBJ1-2, with D unresolved. Germline CDR1 is MNHEY and CDR2 is SVGAGI. The CDR3 has 14 residues. Trimming took off 6 bases at V and 4 bases at J, with 15 bases between the two ends. The CDR3 protein is CASRSGSESYGYTF. The CDR3 DNA reads TGTGCCAGCAGATCCGGGTCTGAGAGCTATGGCTACACCTTC.

The gene calls are TRBV7-2 and TRBJ1-2; TRBD1 matches 9 bases. There are 13 residues in the CDR3. Germline V lookup: CDR1 SGHTA, CDR2 FQGNSA. Germline trimming cut 0 bases from V and 7 bases from J; bases unmatched to any gene: 0. CDR3 amino acids: CASSLATGGGYTF. The CDR3, as DNA: TGTGCCAGCAGCTTAGCGACAGGGGGTGGCTACACCTTC.

The genes are TRBV6-5 and TRBJ2-1, with 10 bases fitting TRBD2. Per the germline V gene, CDR1 is MNHEY and CDR2 is SVGAGI. The CDR3 is 14 amino acids. V gave up 4 bases and J gave up 7 bases; unmatched junction bases: 4. This CDR3 is CASSLKTSGNEQFF. The CDR3 nucleotides read TGTGCCAGCAGTTTAAAGACTAGCGGGAATGAGCAGTTCTTC.

V and J are TRBV5-4 and TRBJ2-5; 7 bases map to TRBD1. CDR1 SGHNT and CDR2 YYREEE come from the germline V gene (reference sequence). CDR3 length: 14 amino acids. Trimming took 0 bases from V and 9 from J; bases not matched to a gene: 8. CDR3 nucleotides: TGTGCCAGCAGCTTGGGAGGGGGCCCCGTGGCCCAGTACTTC. It is translated as CASSLGGGPVAQYF.